What follows are 15 T cell receptor beta chains derived from one specimen sequenced in a study of OX40 agonist ivuxolimab in advanced cancers. The table came from immunoSEQ multiplex PCR; TCRdb's copy has only in-frame clones and leaves some out. The sample gives 60,000 to 85,000 clones, over 85% of which show up once; 0.3% to 0.45% is in the top ten. The specimen comprised CD4+ or CD8+ T cells sorted from blood, sampled in a trial of the OX40 agonist ivuxolimab. Receptor source: an adult with an advanced solid tumor such as melanoma, head and neck, liver or kidney cancer.

The chain uses TRBV6-5 and TRBJ1-4; a possible D gene is TRBD1 (6 bases). V lost 6 bases to trimming and J lost 3 bases, with 11 bases between them. The length of the CDR3 is 14 residues. Germline V CDR1 and CDR2: MNHEY, SVGAGI. CDR3 sequence: CASSYRAANEKLFF. CDR3 nucleotides: TGTGCCAGCAGCTACAGGGCGGCTAATGAAAAACTGTTTTTT.

The genes are TRBV2 and TRBJ1-5; D is undetermined. CDR3 length: 14 amino acids. The ends were cut back, 8 bases at V and 2 bases at J, with 13 bases in the middle. Germline CDR1 SNHLY, CDR2 FYNNEI. CDR3 sequence: CASCEGVGNQPQHF. Written as DNA, the CDR3 is TGTGCCAGCTGCGAGGGAGTGGGCAATCAGCCCCAGCATTTT.

The chain couples TRBV6-5 to TRBJ2-3; no clear D gene. CDR1 is MNHEY, CDR2 SVGAGI, per germline. V was pared by 7 bases and J by 2 bases, with 13 bases between. This CDR3 has 14 residues. Here the CDR3 DNA reads TGTGCCAGCAAAGAGCGACACCCCACAGATACGCAGTATTTT. Amino acids: CASKERHPTDTQYF.

The rearrangement uses TRBV9 and TRBJ2-5; the D gene is possibly TRBD2 (6 bases). V was clipped by 0 bases and J by 2 bases, with 17 bases between them. CDR3 length: 17 amino acids. The germline gives CDR1 SGDLS, CDR2 YYNGEE. The CDR3 is CASSVGGGSLGQETQYF. CDR3 sequence (DNA): TGTGCCAGCAGCGTAGGGGGAGGTAGTCTGGGGCAAGAGACCCAGTACTTC.

The V call is TRBV4-3, the J call TRBJ2-7; 14 bases are shared with TRBD2. This CDR3 has 19 amino acids. CDR1 LGHNA and CDR2 YSLEER come from the germline V gene. V was pared by 0 bases and J by 2 bases, with 9 bases of the junction left unmatched. The CDR3 sequence is CASSQDLGLAGAFTYEQYF. Written as DNA, the CDR3 is TGCGCCAGCAGCCAAGATTTGGGACTAGCGGGAGCATTTACCTACGAGCAGTACTTC.

This clone ranks as medium-sized. CDR3 loop: CASTGTESNQPQHF. The CDR3 DNA reads as TGTGCCAGTACCGGGACTGAAAGCAATCAGCCCCAGCATTTT. The gene calls are TRBV19 and TRBJ1-5; tentative D call: TRBD1 (5 bases). Trimming removed 7 bases from V and 1 base from J, with 11 bases in between. The CDR3 runs 14 residues. Germline CDR1 and CDR2: LNHDA and SQIVND (reference sequence).

The sample holds one count of this clone. The chain is built from TRBV2 and TRBJ2-6; D unclear. This CDR3 is built from 17 residues. From germline, CDR1 is SNHLY and CDR2 FYNNEI. Trimming took off 7 bases at V and 0 bases at J, with 16 bases between the two ends. The CDR3 region has the DNA TGTGCCAGCAAACAACAACCGTTGTCCTCTGGGGCCAACGTCCTGACTTTC. Translated: CASKQQPLSSGANVLTF.

The rearrangement uses TRBV5-1 and TRBJ1-4, with D uncertain. Germline CDR1 SGHRS, CDR2 YFSETQ. Trimming took off 0 bases at V and 4 bases at J, with 13 bases between the two ends. CDR3 size: 16 residues. CDR3 region: CASSLAVAADNEKLFF. As DNA, the CDR3 is TGCGCCAGCAGCTTGGCCGTAGCAGCAGATAATGAAAAACTGTTTTTT.

The chain carries TRBV7-8 and TRBJ1-3; 9 bases fit TRBD1. Germline V CDR1 and CDR2: SGHVS, FQNEAQ. This CDR3 has 16 amino acids. J gave up 4 bases and V 4 bases, and 8 bases lay outside the gene matches. CDR3 nucleotides: TGTGCCAGCAGCTCTCACGGGACAGGGCCCGGAAACACCATATATTTT. As protein: CASSSHGTGPGNTIYF.

For this clone: The same CDR3 can be traced to other DNA sequences in this sample. The V call is TRBV27, the J call TRBJ2-1; D unresolved. The CDR3 spans 12 residues. Germline CDR1 MNHEY, CDR2 SMNVEV (reference sequence). With 5 bases removed from V and 3 bases from J, the gap between germline ends came to 5 bases. Here the CDR3 reads CASSLNYNEQFF. DNA for the CDR3: TGTGCCAGCAGTCTTAACTACAATGAGCAGTTCTTC.

Notes on this clone: Within the sample, other DNA sequences also encode this same CDR3. The V call is TRBV5-1, the J call TRBJ2-7; 7 bases are a match to TRBD2. Trimming cost V 4 bases and J 2 bases; bases outside gene matches: 6. This CDR3 has 14 amino acids. CDR1 is SGHRS, CDR2 YFSETQ, per germline. The CDR3 spells CASSPGGLTYEQYF. CDR3 coding DNA: TGCGCCAGCAGCCCCGGGGGGTTAACCTACGAGCAGTACTTC. Supplemented by reference TRBV5-1 and TRBJ2-7, the full variable domain reads KAGVTQTPRYLIKTRGQQVTLSCSPISGHRSVSWYQQTPGQGLQFLFEYFSETQRNKGNFPGRFSGRQFSNSRSEMNVSTLELGDSALYLCASSPGGLTYEQYFGPGTRLTVT.

This chain links TRBV9 with TRBJ2-5; TRBD2 agrees at 10 bases. Germline V gene data show CDR1 as SGDLS and CDR2 as YYNGEE. J was trimmed by 5 bases and V by 2 bases; bases with no gene match: 9. This CDR3 region has 16 residues. CDR3 coding DNA: TGTGCCAGCAGCGTTTCAAGCGGGGGGGCCGCCGAGACCCAGTACTTC. As protein: CASSVSSGGAAETQYF.

This chain links TRBV27 with TRBJ2-3; a weak D match, TRBD2 (5 bases). From germline, CDR1 is MNHEY and CDR2 SMNVEV (reference sequence). V shed 5 bases and J shed 2 bases, with 20 bases lying between them. The CDR3 totals 17 residues. The CDR3, as DNA: TGTGCCAGCAGTCGCCGACCAGCGGACTTCTACACAGATACGCAGTATTTT. Translated: CASSRRPADFYTDTQYF.

With regard to this clone: No DNA is shown, since the ends of the CDR3 on it are uncertain; the CDR3 is the one TCRdb lists. J is TRBJ1-2 and V is TRBV19; the D segment call TRBD1 is taken from the table without a DNA check. 14 amino acids form the CDR3, both terminal residues included. CDR1 and CDR2 from the germline V gene are LNHDA and SQIVND (reference sequence). The CDR3 sequence: CASTSGQGGGGYTF.

The chain combines TRBV7-9 with TRBJ2-5; D gene uncertain. This CDR3 has 11 residues. CDR1 is SEHNR and CDR2 is FQNEAQ in the germline V gene (reference sequence). V lost 3 bases to trimming and J lost 1 base, with 0 bases between them. CDR3 nucleotides: TGTGCCAGCAGCTTCCAAGAGACCCAGTACTTC. Its translation is CASSFQETQYF.